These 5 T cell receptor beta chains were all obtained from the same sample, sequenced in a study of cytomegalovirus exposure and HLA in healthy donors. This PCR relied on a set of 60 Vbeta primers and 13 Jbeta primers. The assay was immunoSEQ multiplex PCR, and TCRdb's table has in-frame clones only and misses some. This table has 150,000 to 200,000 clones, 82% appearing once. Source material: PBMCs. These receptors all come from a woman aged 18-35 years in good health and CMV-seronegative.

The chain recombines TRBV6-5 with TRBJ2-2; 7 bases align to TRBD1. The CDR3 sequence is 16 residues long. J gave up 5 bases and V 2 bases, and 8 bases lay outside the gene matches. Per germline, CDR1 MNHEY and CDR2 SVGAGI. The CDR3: CASSYGKTGRTGELFF. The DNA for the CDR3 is TGTGCCAGCAGTTACGGCAAGACAGGGAGAACCGGGGAGCTGTTTTTT.

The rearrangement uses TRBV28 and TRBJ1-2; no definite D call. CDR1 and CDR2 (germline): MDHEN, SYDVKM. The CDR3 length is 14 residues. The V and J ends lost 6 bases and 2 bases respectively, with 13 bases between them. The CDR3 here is CASRPHGQNYGYTF. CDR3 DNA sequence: TGTGCCAGCAGGCCCCATGGTCAGAACTATGGCTACACCTTC.

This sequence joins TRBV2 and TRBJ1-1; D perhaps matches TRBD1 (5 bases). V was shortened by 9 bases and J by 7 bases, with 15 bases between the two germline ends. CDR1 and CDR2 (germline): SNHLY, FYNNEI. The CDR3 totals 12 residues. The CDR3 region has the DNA TGTGCCAGACAGGTACCGTCAGGTGAAGCTTTCTTT. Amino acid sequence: CARQVPSGEAFF.

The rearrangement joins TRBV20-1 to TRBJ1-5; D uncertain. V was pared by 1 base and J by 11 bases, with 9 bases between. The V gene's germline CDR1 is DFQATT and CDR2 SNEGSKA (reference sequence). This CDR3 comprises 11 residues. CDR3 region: CSARGPRAQHF. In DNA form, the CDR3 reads TGCAGTGCTAGAGGGCCTCGGGCCCAGCATTTT.

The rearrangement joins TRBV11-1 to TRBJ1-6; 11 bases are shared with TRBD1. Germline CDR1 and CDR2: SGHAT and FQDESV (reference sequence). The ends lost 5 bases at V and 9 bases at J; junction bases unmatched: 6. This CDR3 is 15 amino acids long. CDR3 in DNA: TGTGCCAGCAGCCCCGGGACAGGGGGTTCTTCACCCCTCCACTTT. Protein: CASSPGTGGSSPLHF.